The clone carrying this T cell receptor (beta chain) appeared a single time. This sample is drawn from a study of blood T cell repertoires in COVID-19. Study as a whole: The origin of the acute and convalescent COVID-19 samples was the United States, Italy and Spain. From T cells, B-cell-depleted T cells, or PBMCs came the material, which was cDNA or gDNA.

J gave up 7 bases and V 3 bases, and 6 bases lay outside the gene matches. The CDR3 sequence is 16 residues long. From germline, CDR1 is SGHRS and CDR2 YFSETQ. Methods used by the authors: Estimation of nucleated cell counts was performed using reference gene primer amplification. Data came from immunoSEQ multiplex PCR; TCRdb stores just in-frame clones and leaves some out. The V and J calls and clone size were taken over from that table, and D and trimming were inferred from the DNA. This table has around 130,000 clones, about 84% appearing once. This chain links TRBV5-1 with TRBJ2-1, with TRBD2 matching over 14 bases. The specimen sequenced was peripheral blood. The sequence came from a woman aged 60 to 75 with acute or convalescent COVID-19. CDR3 sequence: CASSSRLAGGRNEQFF. For the CDR3, the DNA is TGCGCCAGCAGCTCCAGACTAGCGGGGGGGCGAAATGAGCAGTTCTTC.